These T cell receptor beta chains were read from a single sample in a study of blood T cell repertoires in COVID-19. Here immunoSEQ multiplex PCR was the method, and the copy in TCRdb shows in-frame clones only, minus some. The sample carries about 230,000 clones, about nine tenths recorded once. Sequenced material: PBMCs or T cells enriched from blood (not recorded which). Every receptor here comes from a woman between 35 and 50 years old with acute COVID-19. Both conserved end residues are part of each CDR3.

CDR3 length,V gene,J gene,CDR3 protein
15,TRBV19,TRBJ2-5,CASSLGTGVGETQYF
16,TRBV2,TRBJ1-2,CASTRTGGVTNYGYTF
17,TRBV28,TRBJ2-5,CASSLGLAGPPGETQYF
14,TRBV19,TRBJ1-6,CASTQGGANSPLHF
14,TRBV7-2,TRBJ2-1,CASSPGGAYNEQFF
14,TRBV7-2,TRBJ2-5,CASRPGGPGETQYF
15,TRBV30,TRBJ1-6,CACQGTVSYNSPLHF
20,TRBV6-2/TRBV6-3,TRBJ1-5,CASSYTRNRGTSNSNQPQHF
15,TRBV19,TRBJ2-2,CASSILAGNTGELFF
13,TRBV18,TRBJ1-2,CASSPLLGEPEAF
18,TRBV7-9,TRBJ1-5,CASSLARTADYSNQPQHF
14,TRBV7-2,TRBJ1-1,CASSTGQVGGEAFF
16,TRBV4-2,TRBJ1-2,CASSRLGQGFDYGYTF
15,TRBV5-1,TRBJ1-5,CASSLLGAAGQPQHF
12,TRBV5-1,TRBJ1-6,CASRAQGSPLHF
15,TRBV6-2/TRBV6-3,TRBJ1-1,CASSYSGTVNTEAFF
14,TRBV4-1,TRBJ1-4,CASRAKGANEKLFF
15,TRBV5-6,TRBJ1-5,CASSLFWTGNQPQHF
15,TRBV6-5,TRBJ2-6,CASSYPGTGANVLTF
14,TRBV4-2,TRBJ2-7,CASSQESGYYEQYF
15,TRBV2,TRBJ2-3,CASVTSALRRDTQYF
13,TRBV14,TRBJ2-2,CASSLRLTGELFF
15,TRBV27,TRBJ2-1,CASSLGDRPYNEQFF
16,TRBV19,TRBJ1-5,CASSIQGQAANQPQHF
14,TRBV5-6,TRBJ1-4,CASSPSGSREKLFF
17,TRBV2,TRBJ2-1,CASSEALAAGGGNEQFF
15,TRBV18,TRBJ1-1,CASSPRTGGETEAFF
15,TRBV5-1,TRBJ2-2,CASSLVGGKGGELFF